The sequence of this T cell receptor (beta chain) was determined in a study of blood T cell repertoires in COVID-19. Study overall: T cells, B-cell-depleted T cells, or PBMCs supplied cDNA or gDNA.

Per the original data handling: Reference gene primers were amplified, and this amplification served to estimate nucleated cell counts. The repertoire was sequenced with immunoSEQ multiplex PCR; TCRdb's copy has only in-frame clones and lacks some. The V and J calls and clone size were taken over from that table, and D and trimming were inferred from the DNA. The sample shows approximately 300,000 clones, around 87% of them seen only once. CDR3 length: 14 amino acids. J gave up 6 bases and V 3 bases, and 7 bases lay outside the gene matches. The germline CDR1 and CDR2 sequences are SGDLS and YYNGEE. The chain has TRBV9 and TRBJ2-7; TRBD2 matches 9 bases. The sequenced sample consisted of peripheral blood. The source is a man aged 45-60 years with active or convalescent COVID-19. CDR3 in DNA: TGTGCCAGCAGCGGTAGCGGGAGCGTTGGCGAGCAGTACTTC. Translating gives CASSGSGSVGEQYF. Based on the CDR3 plus reference TRBV9 and TRBJ2-7, the full variable domain is DSGVTQTPKHLITATGQRVTLRCSPRSGDLSVYWYQQSLDQGLQFLIQYYNGEERAKGNILERFSAQQFPDLHSELNLSSLELGDSALYFCASSGSGSVGEQYFGPGTRLTVT.